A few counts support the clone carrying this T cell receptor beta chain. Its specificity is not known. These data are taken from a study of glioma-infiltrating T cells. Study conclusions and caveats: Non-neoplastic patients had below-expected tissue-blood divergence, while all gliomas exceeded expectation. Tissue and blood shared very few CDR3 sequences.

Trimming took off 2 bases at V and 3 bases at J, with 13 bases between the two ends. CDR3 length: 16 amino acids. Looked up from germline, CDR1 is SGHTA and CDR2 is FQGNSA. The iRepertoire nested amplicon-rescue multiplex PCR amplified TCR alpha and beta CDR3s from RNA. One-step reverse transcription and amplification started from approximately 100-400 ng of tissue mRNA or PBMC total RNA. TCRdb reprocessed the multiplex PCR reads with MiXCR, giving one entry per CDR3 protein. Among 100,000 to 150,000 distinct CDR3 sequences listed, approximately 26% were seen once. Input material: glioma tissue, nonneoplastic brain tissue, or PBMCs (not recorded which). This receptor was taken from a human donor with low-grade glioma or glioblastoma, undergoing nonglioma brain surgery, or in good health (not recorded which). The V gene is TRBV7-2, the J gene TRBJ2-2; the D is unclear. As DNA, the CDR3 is TGTGCCAGCAGCTTATTCCAACTCCGCGACACCGGGGAGCTGTTTTTT. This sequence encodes CASSLFQLRDTGELFF.